This TCR beta chain was captured by sequencing in a study of blood T cell repertoires in COVID-19. Study overall: PBMCs, B-cell-depleted T cells, or T cells provided the cDNA or gDNA that made up the material.

Followed longitudinally, the Seattle patients had been enrolled during active infection. Per the study methods: Amplification from reference gene primers served as the basis for estimated nucleated cell counts. Some clones are missing from TCRdb's copy, which holds only in-frame ones; the method was immunoSEQ multiplex PCR. The V and J calls and clone size come from that table; D and trimming were worked out from the DNA. The sample has under 250,000 clones; approximately 85% are singletons. In germline, CDR1 is SNHLY, CDR2 FYNNEI. This CDR3 has 12 residues. Trimming pared 3 bases from V and 2 bases from J, leaving 4 bases between.

The receptor comes from a man in his forties or fifties with COVID-19, enrolled during active disease. The sequencing sample was made of peripheral blood. V and J are TRBV2 and TRBJ2-5; D not certain. CDR3 amino acids: CASSDQQETQYF. CDR3 nucleotides: TGTGCCAGCAGTGATCAGCAAGAGACCCAGTACTTC.